Listed below are T cell receptor beta chains from one sample, sequenced in a study of OX40 agonist ivuxolimab in advanced cancers. The protocol was immunoSEQ multiplex PCR, while the TCRdb copy is restricted to in-frame clones and leaves out a portion. The sample has more than 40,000 clones, about 78% seen once; the top ten hold approximately 2%. Material: CD4+ or CD8+ T cells sorted from blood, obtained in a trial of the OX40 agonist ivuxolimab. These receptors were collected from an adult with an advanced solid tumor such as melanoma, head and neck, liver or kidney cancer. Both conserved end residues are part of each CDR3. A D gene is named only where the DNA matches it firmly. Not every row has a clone size; where given, it reads once, few, many or a size class.

abundance: .
j_gene: TRBJ1-1
d_gene: TRBD1
v_gene: TRBV2
CDR3aa: CASSSDRALPGNTEAFF
CDR3nt: TGTGCCAGCAGTTCGGACAGGGCCCTCCCGGGGAACACTGAAGCTTTCTTT

abundance: .
j_gene: TRBJ2-7
d_gene: TRBD1
v_gene: TRBV7-8
CDR3aa: CASSLAGGEEQYF
CDR3nt: TGTGCCAGCAGCTTAGCAGGGGGCGAAGAGCAGTACTTC

abundance: .
j_gene: TRBJ2-2
d_gene: .
v_gene: TRBV15
CDR3aa: CATSRATGELFF
CDR3nt: TGTGCCACCAGCAGAGCTACCGGGGAGCTGTTTTTT

abundance: .
j_gene: TRBJ2-3
d_gene: TRBD2
v_gene: TRBV5-4
CDR3aa: CASSPYGIAGGLGTQYF
CDR3nt: TGTGCCAGCAGCCCCTACGGGATAGCGGGAGGTTTAGGTACGCAGTATTTT

abundance: .
j_gene: TRBJ2-7
d_gene: TRBD1
v_gene: TRBV27
CDR3aa: CASSSPGQSYEQYF
CDR3nt: TGTGCCAGCAGTTCGCCGGGACAGAGTTACGAGCAGTACTTC

abundance: .
j_gene: TRBJ1-2
d_gene: TRBD1
v_gene: TRBV2
CDR3aa: CASRETGFSGYTF
CDR3nt: TGTGCCAGCAGGGAGACAGGGTTTTCTGGCTACACCTTC

abundance: .
j_gene: TRBJ2-1
d_gene: TRBD2
v_gene: TRBV5-1
CDR3aa: CASSLSLTSGVSSYNEQFF
CDR3nt: TGCGCCAGCAGCTTGTCGCTGACTAGCGGGGTATCCTCCTACAATGAGCAGTTCTTC

abundance: .
j_gene: TRBJ2-3
d_gene: TRBD2
v_gene: TRBV10-3
CDR3aa: CAISNPLAGPDTQYF
CDR3nt: TGTGCCATCAGCAACCCCCTAGCGGGCCCAGATACGCAGTATTTT

abundance: .
j_gene: TRBJ2-1
d_gene: .
v_gene: TRBV19
CDR3aa: CASSISSIYNEQFF
CDR3nt: TGTGCCAGTAGTATTTCGTCCATCTACAATGAGCAGTTCTTC

abundance: .
j_gene: TRBJ2-1
d_gene: .
v_gene: TRBV2
CDR3aa: CASSEYRVAAEQFF
CDR3nt: TGTGCCAGCAGTGAATACAGAGTCGCGGCTGAGCAGTTCTTC

abundance: .
j_gene: TRBJ1-1
d_gene: .
v_gene: TRBV6-6
CDR3aa: CASSRGTEAFF
CDR3nt: TGTGCCAGCAGTCGAGGGACTGAAGCTTTCTTT

abundance: once
j_gene: TRBJ2-5
d_gene: .
v_gene: TRBV5-5
CDR3aa: CASSLREWLSLETQYF
CDR3nt: TGTGCCAGCAGCTTGAGGGAGTGGCTCTCGTTAGAGACCCAGTACTTC

abundance: once
j_gene: TRBJ1-4
d_gene: TRBD1
v_gene: TRBV7-2
CDR3aa: CASSLATGPGEKLFF
CDR3nt: TGTGCCAGCAGCTTAGCGACAGGGCCGGGTGAAAAACTGTTTTTT

abundance: .
j_gene: TRBJ2-3
d_gene: TRBD2
v_gene: TRBV5-1
CDR3aa: CASSFWTSGRAVRTDTQYF
CDR3nt: TGCGCCAGCAGCTTTTGGACTAGCGGGAGGGCCGTACGCACAGATACGCAGTATTTT

abundance: .
j_gene: TRBJ1-3
d_gene: .
v_gene: TRBV10-3
CDR3aa: CAISEAGSGNTIYF
CDR3nt: TGTGCCATCAGTGAAGCCGGCTCTGGAAACACCATATATTTT